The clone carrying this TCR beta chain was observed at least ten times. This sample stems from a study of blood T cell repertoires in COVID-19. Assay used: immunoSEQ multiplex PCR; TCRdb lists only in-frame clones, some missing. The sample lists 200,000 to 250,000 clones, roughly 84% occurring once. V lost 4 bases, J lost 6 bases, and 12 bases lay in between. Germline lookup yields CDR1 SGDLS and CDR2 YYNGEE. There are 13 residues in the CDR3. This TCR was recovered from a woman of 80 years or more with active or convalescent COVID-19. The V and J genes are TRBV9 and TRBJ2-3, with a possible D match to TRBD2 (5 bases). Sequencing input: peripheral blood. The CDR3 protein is CASSPDYTDTQYF. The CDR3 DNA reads TGTGCCAGCAGCCCCGACTACACCGATACGCAGTATTTT. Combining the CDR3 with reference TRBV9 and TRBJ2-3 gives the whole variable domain DSGVTQTPKHLITATGQRVTLRCSPRSGDLSVYWYQQSLDQGLQFLIQYYNGEERAKGNILERFSAQQFPDLHSELNLSSLELGDSALYFCASSPDYTDTQYFGPGTRLTVL.